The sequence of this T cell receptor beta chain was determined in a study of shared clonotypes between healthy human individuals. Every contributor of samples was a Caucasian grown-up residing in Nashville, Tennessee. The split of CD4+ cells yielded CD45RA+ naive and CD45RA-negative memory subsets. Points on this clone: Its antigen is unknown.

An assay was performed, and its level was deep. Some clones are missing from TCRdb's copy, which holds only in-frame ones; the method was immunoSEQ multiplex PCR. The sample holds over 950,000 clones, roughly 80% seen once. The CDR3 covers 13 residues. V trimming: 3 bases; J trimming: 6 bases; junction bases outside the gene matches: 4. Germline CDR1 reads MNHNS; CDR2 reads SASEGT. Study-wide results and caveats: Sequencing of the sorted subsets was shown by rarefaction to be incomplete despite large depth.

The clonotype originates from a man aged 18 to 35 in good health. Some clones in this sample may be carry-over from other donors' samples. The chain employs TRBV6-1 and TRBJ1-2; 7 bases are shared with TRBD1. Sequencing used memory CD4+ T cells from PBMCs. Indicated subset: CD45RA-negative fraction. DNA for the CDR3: TGTGCCAGCAGTGACCGACAGGGCCATGGCTACACCTTC. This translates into CASSDRQGHGYTF.